These 2 T cell receptor beta chains share one sample of origin, sequenced in a study of blood T cell repertoires in COVID-19. Repertoires were generated with immunoSEQ multiplex PCR, while TCRdb's copy carries only in-frame clones and drops some. The table shows 150,000 or so clones, with 91% occurring only once. The sample taken for sequencing was peripheral blood. The receptor set was obtained from a man in his forties or fifties with acute or convalescent COVID-19.

The J gene is TRBJ1-5, the V gene TRBV4-1; 9 bases agree with TRBD1. Germline-derived CDR1 and CDR2 are MGHRA and YSYEKL. V trimming: 1 base; J trimming: 0 bases; junction bases outside the gene matches: 13. CDR3 length equals 20 residues. CDR3 coding DNA: TGCGCCAGCAGCCAAGTTCCTACCGGGACAGGGCTCTATAGCAATCAGCCCCAGCATTTT. It encodes CASSQVPTGTGLYSNQPQHF.

V is TRBV3-1 (or the pseudogene TRBV3-2) and J is TRBJ2-7; 9 nucleotides align to TRBD1. V was clipped by 1 base and J by 9 bases; unmatched bases: 10. There are 15 residues in the CDR3. Per the germline V gene, CDR1 is LGHDT and CDR2 is YNNKEL (reference sequence). The CDR3 DNA sequence: TGTGCCAGCAGCCAAGGGGCGGGACAGGGTGTGTCGCAGTACTTC. It specifies CASSQGAGQGVSQYF.